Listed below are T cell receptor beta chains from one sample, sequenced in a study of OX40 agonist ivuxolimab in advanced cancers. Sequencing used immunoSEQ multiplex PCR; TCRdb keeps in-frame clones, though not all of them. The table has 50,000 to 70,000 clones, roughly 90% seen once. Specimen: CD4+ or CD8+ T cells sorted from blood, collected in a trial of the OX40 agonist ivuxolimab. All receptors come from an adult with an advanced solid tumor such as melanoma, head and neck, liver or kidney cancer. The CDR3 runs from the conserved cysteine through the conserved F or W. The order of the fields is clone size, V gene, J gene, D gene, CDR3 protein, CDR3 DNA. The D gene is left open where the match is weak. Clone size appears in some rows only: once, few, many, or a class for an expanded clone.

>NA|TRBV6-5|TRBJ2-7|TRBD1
CASKDRTEKAYEQYF
TGTGCCAGCAAGGACAGGACAGAAAAAGCCTACGAGCAGTACTTC
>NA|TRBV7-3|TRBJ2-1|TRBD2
CASSLAGAEQFF
TGTGCCAGCAGTCTAGCGGGAGCTGAGCAGTTCTTC
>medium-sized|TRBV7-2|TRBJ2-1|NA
CASSLGADQYNEQFF
TGTGCCAGCAGCTTAGGGGCGGACCAGTACAATGAGCAGTTCTTC
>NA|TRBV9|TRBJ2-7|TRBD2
CASSPSLADYEQYF
TGTGCCAGCAGCCCTTCCCTAGCGGACTACGAGCAGTACTTC
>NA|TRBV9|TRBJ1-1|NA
CASSVTETEAFF
TGTGCCAGCAGCGTAACAGAGACTGAAGCTTTCTTT
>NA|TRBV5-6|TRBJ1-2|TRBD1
CASMGQGADYGYTF
TGTGCCAGCATGGGACAGGGGGCGGATTATGGCTACACCTTC
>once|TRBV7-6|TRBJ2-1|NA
CASSPPGGYNEQFF
TGTGCCAGCAGCCCCCCCGGGGGCTACAATGAGCAGTTCTTC
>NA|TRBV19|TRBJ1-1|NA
CASSITGRTEAFF
TGTGCCAGTAGTATAACAGGGAGGACTGAAGCTTTCTTT
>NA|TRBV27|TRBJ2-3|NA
CASSLATDTDTQYF
TGTGCCAGCAGTTTAGCAACAGATACAGATACGCAGTATTTT
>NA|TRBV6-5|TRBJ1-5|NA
CASSYSRSQPQHF
TGTGCCAGCAGTTACTCAAGGTCTCAGCCCCAGCATTTT
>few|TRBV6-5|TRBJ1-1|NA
CASSYSTGRDTEAFF
TGTGCCAGCAGTTACTCTACAGGGAGGGACACTGAAGCTTTCTTT
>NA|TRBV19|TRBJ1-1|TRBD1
CASSGKTGLVTEAFF
TGTGCCAGTAGTGGCAAGACAGGGTTGGTTACTGAAGCTTTCTTT
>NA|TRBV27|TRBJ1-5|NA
CASKGAGFNQPQHF
TGTGCCAGCAAAGGGGCAGGGTTCAATCAGCCCCAGCATTTT
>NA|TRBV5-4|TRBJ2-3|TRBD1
CASSFGQGRTDTQYF
TGTGCCAGCAGCTTTGGACAGGGTCGCACAGATACGCAGTATTTT
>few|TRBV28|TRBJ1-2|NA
CASSSPGRGYTF
TGTGCCAGCAGCTCACCGGGGAGGGGCTACACCTTC
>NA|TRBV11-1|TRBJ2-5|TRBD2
CASRYTREGETQYF
TGTGCCAGCAGATACACTAGGGAGGGGGAGACCCAGTACTTC
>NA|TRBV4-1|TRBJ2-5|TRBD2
CASSQDGGLAGGKETQYF
TGCGCCAGCAGCCAAGATGGGGGGCTAGCGGGAGGTAAAGAGACCCAGTACTTC
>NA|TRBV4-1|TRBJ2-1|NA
CASSPWAGHNEQFF
TGCGCCAGCAGCCCCTGGGCTGGCCACAATGAGCAGTTCTTC
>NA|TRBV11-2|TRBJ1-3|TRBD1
CASSLGTGYENTIYF
TGTGCCAGCAGCTTAGGGACAGGGTACGAAAACACCATATATTTT
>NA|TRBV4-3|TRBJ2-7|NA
CASSAGTSYEQYF
TGCGCCAGCAGCGCCGGGACCTCCTACGAGCAGTACTTC
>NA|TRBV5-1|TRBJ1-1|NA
CASSPKGLTEAFF
TGCGCCAGCAGCCCTAAGGGGCTTACTGAAGCTTTCTTT
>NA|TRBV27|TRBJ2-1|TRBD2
CASSLFAGGLYEQFF
TGTGCCAGCAGTTTGTTTGCGGGGGGGCTCTATGAGCAGTTCTTC
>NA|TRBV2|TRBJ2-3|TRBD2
CASNGLAGADTQYF
TGTGCCAGCAATGGACTAGCGGGAGCAGATACGCAGTATTTT
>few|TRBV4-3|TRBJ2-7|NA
CASSQDFGLGSYEQYF
TGCGCCAGCAGCCAAGATTTCGGACTTGGGAGCTACGAGCAGTACTTC
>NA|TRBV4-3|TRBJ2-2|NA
CASSQDRVGGTGELFF
TGCGCCAGCAGCCAAGATCGGGTAGGGGGCACCGGGGAGCTGTTTTTT
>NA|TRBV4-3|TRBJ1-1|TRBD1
CASSHLIGTGDTEAFF
TGCGCCAGCAGCCACCTAATCGGGACAGGGGACACTGAAGCTTTCTTT
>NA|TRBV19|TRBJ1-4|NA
CASSIAGDTFNEKLFF
TGTGCCAGTAGTATTGCCGGCGACACTTTTAATGAAAAACTGTTTTTT
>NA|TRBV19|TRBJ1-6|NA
CASSISREGFSPLHF
TGTGCCAGTAGTATAAGCCGCGAAGGTTTCTCACCCCTCCACTTT